The sequence of this T cell receptor beta chain was determined in a study of immune evolution from preneoplasia to lung adenocarcinoma. About the research overall: HLA loss of heterozygosity: around 6.5% AIS, about 15% MIA, about 35% ADC, none AAH.

A remark on this clone: Its antigen is currently unknown.

Sequencing was performed with immunoSEQ multiplex PCR; in TCRdb, only in-frame clones are kept and a portion is missing. The table lists under 8,000 clones, 70% to 80% of them singletons. The ends were cut back, 6 bases at V and 0 bases at J, with 9 bases in the middle. The CDR3 covers 15 residues. The V gene's germline CDR1 is MNHEY and CDR2 SMNVEV (reference sequence). Overall study findings and caveats: Later-stage lesions appeared to have more T cells, more diversity, less clonality.

The chain employs TRBV27 and TRBJ1-6; possibly TRBD1 for D (5 bases). The source is a person between 65 and 79 years old with lung adenocarcinoma. The material sequenced was FFPE minimally invasive lung adenocarcinoma tissue. The CDR3: CASRQESSYNSPLHF. CDR3 coding DNA: TGTGCCAGCAGACAGGAAAGCTCCTATAATTCACCCCTCCACTTT.